These 10 T cell receptor beta chains share one sample of origin, sequenced in a study of technical replicates of blood from a few donors. TCRdb keeps only in-frame clones here, not all; method: immunoSEQ multiplex PCR. The sample shows about 88,000 clones, approximately 94% of them seen only once. The specimen was T cells isolated from PBMCs. These receptors were taken from a human donor in good health.

The chain links TRBV7-6 to TRBJ1-2; 7 positions agree with TRBD1. V shed 5 bases and J 2 bases; nucleotides not matched to a gene: 14. Per the germline V gene, CDR1 is SGHVS and CDR2 is FNYEAQ. CDR3 length: 17 amino acids. CDR3 DNA: TGTGCCAGCAGCCTTAGTACCCCAGTGACAGGGAACTATGGCTACACCTTC. This sequence encodes CASSLSTPVTGNYGYTF.

Only one count was recorded for this clone. V and J are TRBV29-1 and TRBJ2-7; tentative D call: TRBD2 (6 bases). The CDR3 loop spans 12 amino acids. Trimming cost V 5 bases and J 2 bases, with 10 bases left between them. Germline CDR1 is SQVTM and CDR2 is ANQGSEA. Written as DNA, the CDR3 is TGCAGCGTTCAACGGGAGACCTACGAGCAGTACTTC. Its translation: CSVQRETYEQYF.

This chain uses TRBV7-9 with TRBJ2-7, with D perhaps TRBD1 (6 bases). V was cut by 1 base and J by 3 bases, with 22 bases left in between. CDR1 is SEHNR, CDR2 FQNEAQ, per germline (reference sequence). The CDR3 runs 18 residues. The CDR3 region has the DNA TGTGCCAGCAGCTTAGTGCCCCAGGGGTACGATTTTCACTACGAGCAGTACTTC. This codes for CASSLVPQGYDFHYEQYF.

This clone occurred once. This sequence joins TRBV7-3 and TRBJ2-7; maybe TRBD1 (6 bases). Germline lookup yields CDR1 SGHTA and CDR2 FQGTGA. The length of the CDR3 is 14 residues. The V gene lost 4 bases and the J gene lost 1 base, with 11 bases spanning the gap. The CDR3 DNA follows: TGTGCCAGCAGCTACCGGGACAAGTCCTACGAGCAGTACTTC. Translation gives CASSYRDKSYEQYF.

This clone was recorded once. The rearrangement uses TRBV7-9 and TRBJ2-3; D is unresolved. The V gene lost 5 bases and the J gene lost 0 bases, with 12 bases spanning the gap. In germline, CDR1 is SEHNR, CDR2 FQNEAQ (reference sequence). This CDR3 comprises 15 residues. CDR3 sequence reads: CASSAPQSSTDTQYF. The CDR3 DNA reads TGTGCCAGCAGCGCGCCACAGTCTAGCACAGATACGCAGTATTTT.

The chain has TRBV27 and TRBJ2-6, with TRBD1 matching over 8 bases. Trimming at V came to 4 bases and at J to 2 bases, leaving 4 bases not matched to a gene. The germline V gene encodes CDR1 MNHEY and CDR2 SMNVEV (reference sequence). The CDR3 sequence is 16 residues long. The CDR3 DNA follows: TGTGCCAGCAGTTCGAACAGGGGGGCTGGGGCCAACGTCCTGACTTTC. This codes for CASSSNRGAGANVLTF.

The chain has TRBV10-3 and TRBJ2-2, with 8 bases identical to TRBD2. Per germline, CDR1 ENHRY and CDR2 SYGVKD. V trimming: 2 bases; J trimming: 3 bases; junction bases outside the gene matches: 14. The CDR3 length is 19 residues. The DNA for the CDR3 is TGTGCCATCAGTGAGCCCCGGACTAGCAACGAACTCCACACCGGGGAGCTGTTTTTT. This translates into CAISEPRTSNELHTGELFF.

The chain carries TRBV7-9 and TRBJ2-1; perhaps TRBD1 as D (6 bases). The germline gives CDR1 SEHNR, CDR2 FQNEAQ (reference sequence). Between the trimmed V and J ends, which lost 6 bases and 7 bases, there was a span of 10 bases. The CDR3 extends over 12 amino acids. CDR3 loop: CASRTGQNEQFF. The DNA of the CDR3 is TGTGCCAGCAGGACGGGACAAAATGAGCAGTTCTTC. Full variable domain (missing parts from reference TRBV7-9 and TRBJ2-1): DTGVSQNPRHKITKRGQNVTFRCDPISEHNRLYWYRQTLGQGPEFLTYFQNEAQLEKSRLLSDRFSAERPKGSFSTLEIQRTEQGDSAMYLCASRTGQNEQFFGPGTRLTVL.

The chain links TRBV5-1 to TRBJ2-1, with D possibly TRBD2 on 5 matching bases. The CDR3 has 16 residues. CDR1 and CDR2 from the germline V gene are SGHRS and YFSETQ. V was trimmed by 0 bases and J by 5 bases, leaving 15 bases between them. The CDR3 nucleotides read TGCGCCAGCAGCTTGGGGGTAGGAGGAATAAACAATGAGCAGTTCTTC. Residues: CASSLGVGGINNEQFF.

The genes are TRBV14 and TRBJ2-3; maybe TRBD1 (6 bases). Trimming shortened V by 0 bases and J by 4 bases, and 17 bases separated the two germline ends. Germline values: CDR1 SGHDN, CDR2 FVKESK. The CDR3 consists of 17 residues. CDR3 sequence: CASSQDSVDSFPDTQYF. In DNA form, the CDR3 reads TGTGCCAGCAGCCAAGATTCAGTGGACAGTTTCCCAGATACGCAGTATTTT.